The rows below give T cell receptor beta chains drawn from one sample of a study of blood T cell repertoires in COVID-19. Clones were sequenced by immunoSEQ multiplex PCR, and TCRdb holds only the in-frame ones, with some missing. The sample has about 99,000 clones, roughly 89% seen once; the top ten hold about a sixth. Specimen: peripheral blood. The receptors shown here come from a woman aged 80 or over in a cohort sampled during active COVID-19. CDR3s include the opening cysteine and the closing phenylalanine or tryptophan. A D gene is named only where the DNA matches it firmly. Some rows mark clone size as missing; the rest say once, few, many or name a class of expanded clone.

clone size	V gene	D gene	J gene	CDR3 DNA	CDR3 protein
once	TRBV5-5	TRBD1	TRBJ2-1	TGTGCCAGCAGCTTGTCCGGGACAGGCTACAATGAGCAGTTCTTC	CASSLSGTGYNEQFF
NA	TRBV5-6	NA	TRBJ1-4	TGTGCCAGCAGCTTGCCTAGTCGAGAAAAACTGTTTTTT	CASSLPSREKLFF
NA	TRBV18	TRBD1	TRBJ1-1	TGTGCCAGCTCACCTCCGGGACAGGGGGCGAGCACTGAAGCTTTCTTT	CASSPPGQGASTEAFF
NA	TRBV2	TRBD1	TRBJ2-5	TGTGCCAGCAGTGCGGACAGGGCCAAACGGGAGACCCAGTACTTC	CASSADRAKRETQYF
NA	TRBV27	TRBD1	TRBJ2-7	TGTGCCAGCAGCGGACAGGGGGCAGGCGAGCAGTACTTC	CASSGQGAGEQYF
NA	TRBV14	NA	TRBJ2-1	TGTGCCAGCAGCCCCCTCAATGAGCAGTTCTTC	CASSPLNEQFF
few	TRBV25-1	NA	TRBJ1-5	TGTGCCAGCAGTGACAAGAGGGAGTTAGGCAATCAGCCCCAGCATTTT	CASSDKRELGNQPQHF
NA	TRBV14	NA	TRBJ2-7	TGTGCCAGCAGCCCCCGACAGGTAGCCCACGAGCAGTACTTC	CASSPRQVAHEQYF
NA	TRBV5-4	NA	TRBJ1-4	TGTGCCAGCTCGGGGGGGGCCAATGAAAAACTGTTTTTT	CASSGGANEKLFF
NA	TRBV24-1	NA	TRBJ2-1	TGTGCCACCAGTGGTCGCGGGGATCCCTACAATGAGCAGTTCTTC	CATSGRGDPYNEQFF
NA	TRBV12-3/TRBV12-4	NA	TRBJ2-1	TGTGCCAGCAGACTCCAGGGTAGGGAGCAGTTCTTC	CASRLQGREQFF
NA	TRBV5-1	NA	TRBJ2-7	TGCGCCAGCAGCTTAGGAGACGGTGCCTACGAGCAGTACTTC	CASSLGDGAYEQYF
NA	TRBV5-1	NA	TRBJ2-5	TGCGCCAGCAGCTTAGTCCTAGCGGAGACCCAGTACTTC	CASSLVLAETQYF
once	TRBV7-8	NA	TRBJ2-7	TGTGCCAGCAGCTCCAGCTCCTACGAGCAGTACTTC	CASSSSSYEQYF
once	TRBV24-1	TRBD2	TRBJ2-1	TGTGCCACCAGGGACCCCGGGAGGAATGAGCAGTTCTTC	CATRDPGRNEQFF
NA	TRBV14	NA	TRBJ1-2	TGTGCCAGCAGCCAGGGGACTTACTATGGCTACACCTTC	CASSQGTYYGYTF
NA	TRBV30	TRBD2	TRBJ2-1	TGTGCCTGGAGTGGGCTAGCGGTAAACAATGAGCAGTTCTTC	CAWSGLAVNNEQFF
NA	TRBV6-2/TRBV6-3	NA	TRBJ2-3	TGTGCCAGCAGTTCCCGGGGGAGCACAGATACGCAGTATTTT	CASSSRGSTDTQYF
NA	TRBV3-1/TRBV3-2	NA	TRBJ1-1	TGTGCCAGCAGCTATTACCCAGGGCACCTGAATAGTGACACTGAAGCTTTCTTT	CASSYYPGHLNSDTEAFF
NA	TRBV5-6	NA	TRBJ1-3	TGTGCCAGCAGCTTGGCCGGGGCTGGAAACACCATATATTTT	CASSLAGAGNTIYF
NA	TRBV7-2	TRBD2	TRBJ2-1	TGTGCCAGCAGCGGGACTAGTTACAATGAGCAGTTCTTC	CASSGTSYNEQFF
NA	TRBV19	NA	TRBJ2-5	TGTGCCAGTAGTATCCAGGTCCAAGAGACCCAGTACTTC	CASSIQVQETQYF
NA	TRBV20-1	NA	TRBJ2-2	TGCAGTGCTAGTGGGAGAGCCGGCACCGGGGAGCTGTTTTTT	CSASGRAGTGELFF
NA	TRBV3-1/TRBV3-2	NA	TRBJ2-6	TGTGCCAGCAGCCAAGGGGGGCTGCACTCTGGGGCCAACGTCCTGACTTTC	CASSQGGLHSGANVLTF
NA	TRBV19	NA	TRBJ1-1	TGTGCCAGTAGGAAACAGGGCGTGAACACTGAAGCTTTCTTT	CASRKQGVNTEAFF
NA	TRBV10-3	NA	TRBJ2-2	TGTGCCATCAGTGCCAGGGATGGCGGGGAGCTGTTTTTT	CAISARDGGELFF
NA	TRBV2	TRBD1	TRBJ1-3	TGTGCCAGCAGCGTGGGACAGGGGGTCTCTGGAAACACCATATATTTT	CASSVGQGVSGNTIYF
NA	TRBV7-3	NA	TRBJ1-2	TGTGCCAGCACCCAAGCTATCTGGTATGGCTACACCTTC	CASTQAIWYGYTF
once	TRBV3-1/TRBV3-2	NA	TRBJ1-1	TGTGCCAGCAGCCAAGTGGGGGCGCAGGCTGAAGCTTTCTTT	CASSQVGAQAEAFF
NA	TRBV19	NA	TRBJ2-3	TGTGCCAGTAGGGGCCCAATCCTCACAGATACGCAGTATTTT	CASRGPILTDTQYF
NA	TRBV6-2/TRBV6-3	TRBD2	TRBJ2-2	TGTGCCAGCAGTTATAAGCGGGAGAACACCGGGGAGCTGTTTTTT	CASSYKRENTGELFF
NA	TRBV6-6	TRBD2	TRBJ2-1	TGTGCCACCGCCGGGACTAGCGGATACAATGAGCAGTTCTTC	CATAGTSGYNEQFF
few	TRBV19	TRBD1	TRBJ2-1	TGTGCCAGTAGGCGGGGACAGGGGGCTGGTGAGCAGTTCTTC	CASRRGQGAGEQFF
once	TRBV21-1	NA	TRBJ2-5	TGTGCCAGCAGCGAAAGGACTGCATCAGAGACCCAGTACTTC	CASSERTASETQYF
NA	TRBV18	NA	TRBJ1-6	TGTGCCAGCTCACCGCCCTGGGAGAGCTCCTATAATTCACCCCTCCACTTT	CASSPPWESSYNSPLHF
once	TRBV3-1/TRBV3-2	TRBD1	TRBJ1-4	TGTGCCAGCAGCCGCACAGGGGGGTATTCAACTAATGAAAAACTGTTTTTT	CASSRTGGYSTNEKLFF
NA	TRBV5-6	NA	TRBJ1-2	TGTGCCAGCAGCTTGTCAGGGGCGCGGGCCTATGGCTACACCTTC	CASSLSGARAYGYTF
NA	TRBV30	NA	TRBJ2-1	TGTGCCTGGAGTGTTTCAACGGGGAGCGATGAGCAGTTCTTC	CAWSVSTGSDEQFF
NA	TRBV7-8	TRBD2	TRBJ2-1	TGTGCCAGCAGCTTAAGGGGCCCGGGGCTAGCGGGGGGCCCCGCCGGTCACAATGAGCAGTTCTTC	CASSLRGPGLAGGPAGHNEQFF
NA	TRBV2	NA	TRBJ2-2	TGTGCCAGCAGTGATAAGGGGGTGACGACCGGGGAGCTGTTTTTT	CASSDKGVTTGELFF
NA	TRBV29-1	TRBD1	TRBJ2-1	TGCAGCATCCGGGACAGGGGCTCCTACAATGAGCAGTTCTTC	CSIRDRGSYNEQFF